The 14 T cell receptor beta chains below all came from one sample that was sequenced in a study of cytomegalovirus exposure and HLA in healthy donors. The PCR contained 60 Vbeta and 13 Jbeta primers. The data were produced by immunoSEQ multiplex PCR, yet TCRdb's version contains in-frame clones alone and is incomplete. In the table there are 100,000 to 150,000 clones, around 83% of which are singletons. Material: PBMCs. These receptors came from a man aged 50-59 years in good health and CMV-seronegative.

This chain connects TRBV5-6 to TRBJ1-3; D is undetermined. This CDR3 spans 15 amino acids. Trimming stripped 1 base from V and 0 bases from J, with 8 bases between. Germline values: CDR1 SGHDT, CDR2 YYEEEE. The CDR3 spells CASSLWEDSGNTIYF. The CDR3 region has the DNA TGTGCCAGCAGCTTGTGGGAGGACTCTGGAAACACCATATATTTT.

The chain uses TRBV27 and TRBJ1-5, with D perhaps TRBD1 (5 bases). Germline assignment: CDR1 MNHEY and CDR2 SMNVEV (reference sequence). The CDR3 is 16 amino acids. V lost 6 bases and J 1 base, leaving 16 bases between the germline ends. This CDR3 is CASSTTGGGSNQPQHF. DNA of the CDR3: TGTGCCAGCAGCACAACCGGTGGGGGGAGCAATCAGCCCCAGCATTTT.

For this clone: Other nucleotide sequences in the sample specify the same CDR3. V usage is TRBV7-2 and J usage is TRBJ1-1; D not certain. This CDR3 is built from 13 residues. The germline V gene encodes CDR1 SGHTA and CDR2 FQGNSA. With 2 bases removed from V and 3 bases from J, the gap between germline ends came to 7 bases. The DNA for the CDR3 is TGTGCCAGCAGCTTAAGTCGGGACACTGAAGCTTTCTTT. It is translated as CASSLSRDTEAFF.

In this sample, this clone turned up once. The rearrangement links TRBV7-9 to TRBJ2-2; the D is unclear. From germline, CDR1 is SEHNR and CDR2 FQNEAQ (reference sequence). With 3 bases removed from V and 13 bases from J, the gap between germline ends came to 18 bases. CDR3 size: 14 residues. CDR3 loop: CASSFSLSVWWLFF. CDR3 DNA sequence: TGTGCCAGCAGCTTCTCTCTGAGCGTCTGGTGGCTGTTTTTT. Full variable domain (rest looked up from reference TRBV7-9 and TRBJ2-2): DTGVSQNPRHKITKRGQNVTFRCDPISEHNRLYWYRQTLGQGPEFLTYFQNEAQLEKSRLLSDRFSAERPKGSFSTLEIQRTEQGDSAMYLCASSFSLSVWWLFFGEGSRLTVL.

The chain uses TRBV5-1 and TRBJ2-3; 13 bases fit TRBD2. This CDR3 is built from 18 residues. Germline V lookup: CDR1 SGHRS, CDR2 YFSETQ. V shed 3 bases, J shed 4 bases, and the junction held 11 bases outside the gene matches. CDR3 region: CASSYGLAGVTYADTQYF. CDR3 DNA: TGCGCCAGCAGCTATGGACTAGCGGGGGTTACATACGCAGATACGCAGTATTTT.

This chain connects TRBV7-8 to TRBJ2-5; no definite D call. CDR3 size: 13 residues. Deletions cut 1 base from V and 3 bases from J, with 6 bases between. Germline assignment: CDR1 SGHVS and CDR2 FQNEAQ. In nucleotides, the CDR3 is TGTGCCAGCAGCTTAGGCCAGAAAGAGACCCAGTACTTC. This gives the protein CASSLGQKETQYF.

V usage is TRBV29-1 and J usage is TRBJ2-2; the match to TRBD2 covers 9 bases. The CDR3 extends over 13 amino acids. The trim removed 7 bases at V and 7 bases at J, leaving 7 bases unmatched. Per the germline V gene, CDR1 is SQVTM and CDR2 is ANQGSEA. The CDR3 region has the DNA TGCAGCGGGACTAGCGTAACGGGCGGGGAGCTGTTTTTT. It encodes CSGTSVTGGELFF.

CDR3 sequence: CATRARQGIDGTQYF. The CDR3 coding sequence is TGTGCCACCCGGGCAAGACAGGGTATTGATGGGACCCAGTACTTC. This chain joins TRBV6-5 and TRBJ2-5; 7 bases line up with TRBD1. This CDR3 has 15 residues. Germline V gene data show CDR1 as MNHEY and CDR2 as SVGAGI. With 10 bases clipped from V and 7 bases from J, the junction kept 18 bases outside the gene matches.

This rearrangement joins TRBV7-2 to TRBJ1-6, with a weak D call TRBD1 (6 bases). Trimming took off 5 bases at V and 1 base at J, with 9 bases between the two ends. Per the germline V gene, CDR1 is SGHTA and CDR2 is FQGNSA. There are 15 residues in the CDR3. The CDR3 loop is CASSPQGSYNSPLHF. The CDR3 bases are TGTGCCAGCAGCCCCCAGGGGTCCTATAATTCACCCCTCCACTTT.

This sequence joins TRBV4-3 and TRBJ1-6; D remains unclear. The V gene's germline CDR1 is LGHNA and CDR2 YSLEER. The V gene lost 2 bases and the J gene lost 8 bases, with 10 bases spanning the gap. The CDR3 consists of 14 residues. The CDR3 nucleotides are TGCGCCAGCAGCCAATTTTTTGAGTATTCACCCCTCCACTTT. It encodes CASSQFFEYSPLHF.

About this clone itself: A junction boundary mismatches the germline segment, possibly from a read error. The chain has TRBV7-7 and TRBJ2-2; 11 bases line up with TRBD2. Germline V CDR1 and CDR2: SSHAT, FNYEAQ (reference sequence). The length of the CDR3 is 17 residues. CDR3 region: CASSLASSGGLPGELFF. CDR3 in DNA: TGTGCTAGCAGCTTAGCCTCTAGCGGGGGGTTACCCGGGGAGCTGTTTTTT.

The chain combines TRBV5-4 with TRBJ2-7, with 9 bases matching TRBD1. J lost 0 bases, V lost 4 bases, and 8 bases had no gene match. The CDR3 loop spans 16 amino acids. CDR1 is SGHNT and CDR2 is YYREEE in the germline V gene (reference sequence). CDR3 nucleotides: TGTGCCAGCAGCCCGACAGGGGGTCGTAGCTCCTACGAGCAGTACTTC. Its translation is CASSPTGGRSSYEQYF.

The J gene is TRBJ2-3, the V gene TRBV7-3; D is unresolved. CDR3 length: 13 residues. Germline CDR1 is SGHTA and CDR2 is FQGTGA. Trimming cost V 2 bases and J 0 bases, with 3 bases left between them. The CDR3 sequence: CASSLSSTDTQYF. DNA of the CDR3: TGTGCCAGCAGCTTATCTAGCACAGATACGCAGTATTTT.

The V call is TRBV7-2, the J call TRBJ1-2, with D unclear. The length of the CDR3 is 13 residues. The V end was cut by 5 bases, the J end by 3 bases, with 10 bases between. The germline V gene has CDR1 SGHTA and CDR2 FQGNSA. CDR3 sequence: CASSPDNYYGYTF. Here the CDR3 DNA reads TGTGCCAGCAGCCCTGACAACTACTATGGCTACACCTTC.